These T cell receptor beta chains were read from a single sample in a study of T cell responses to AZD1222 COVID-19 vaccine. The protocol was immunoSEQ multiplex PCR, while the TCRdb copy is restricted to in-frame clones and leaves out a portion. The table has 95,000 to 150,000 clones, around 87% seen once; the top ten hold under 3%. This sample comprised peripheral blood, obtained 28 days after the second AZD1222 dose. The source of these receptors is an adult who received the AZD1222 COVID-19 vaccine. CDR3s leave out the opening cysteine and the closing phenylalanine or tryptophan. A D gene is named only where the DNA matches it firmly.

d_call: TRBD1
j_call: TRBJ2-1
v_call: TRBV29-1
cdr3_aa: SSRDRGFDNEQF

d_call: -
j_call: TRBJ2-7
v_call: TRBV5-8
cdr3_aa: ASSQREVVRYEQY

d_call: TRBD1
j_call: TRBJ2-1
v_call: TRBV7-9
cdr3_aa: ASSPQGDVYEQF

d_call: TRBD1
j_call: TRBJ1-2
v_call: TRBV7-8
cdr3_aa: ASSLLGTGMTGRNGYT

d_call: TRBD1
j_call: TRBJ1-6
v_call: TRBV7-4
cdr3_aa: ASSFRDREYNSPLH

d_call: -
j_call: TRBJ1-1
v_call: TRBV5-4
cdr3_aa: ASSFAENTEAF

d_call: TRBD1
j_call: TRBJ2-7
v_call: TRBV27
cdr3_aa: ASSLSLGQGYSYEQY

d_call: -
j_call: TRBJ2-7
v_call: TRBV11-2
cdr3_aa: ASRPGTTNVEQY

d_call: TRBD1
j_call: TRBJ1-2
v_call: TRBV30
cdr3_aa: AWRATGFNRNYGYT

d_call: -
j_call: TRBJ2-5
v_call: TRBV3-1/TRBV3-2
cdr3_aa: ASSQENGTPQY

d_call: TRBD1
j_call: TRBJ1-2
v_call: TRBV2
cdr3_aa: ASSGTGGNYGYT

d_call: TRBD1
j_call: TRBJ2-5
v_call: TRBV7-3
cdr3_aa: ASSSDRGETQY

d_call: -
j_call: TRBJ1-5
v_call: TRBV6-1
cdr3_aa: ASSEGVGGYNQPQH

d_call: -
j_call: TRBJ2-2
v_call: TRBV7-8
cdr3_aa: ASSLKAGELF

d_call: -
j_call: TRBJ2-2
v_call: TRBV9
cdr3_aa: ASSVVLDTGELF

d_call: -
j_call: TRBJ2-7
v_call: TRBV28
cdr3_aa: ASRRGPGPAYEQY

d_call: -
j_call: TRBJ2-5
v_call: TRBV19
cdr3_aa: ASSQTGQETQY

d_call: -
j_call: TRBJ1-5
v_call: TRBV4-1
cdr3_aa: ASRIRQYSNQPQH

d_call: -
j_call: TRBJ2-7
v_call: TRBV7-8
cdr3_aa: ASSLPAPGTPHEQY

d_call: TRBD1
j_call: TRBJ1-1
v_call: TRBV18
cdr3_aa: ASSPPDRIAPGPA

d_call: -
j_call: TRBJ1-2
v_call: TRBV5-1
cdr3_aa: ASSLAPDYGYT

d_call: -
j_call: TRBJ2-7
v_call: TRBV7-2
cdr3_aa: ASSSPGAYEQY

d_call: -
j_call: TRBJ1-1
v_call: TRBV24-1
cdr3_aa: ATSDPTETEAF

d_call: -
j_call: TRBJ1-4
v_call: TRBV21-1
cdr3_aa: ASSKVFGGLEKLF

d_call: -
j_call: TRBJ1-2
v_call: TRBV19
cdr3_aa: ASSTAAGGLYGYT

d_call: TRBD1
j_call: TRBJ2-1
v_call: TRBV24-1
cdr3_aa: ATSDSIPRGRVRNEQF

d_call: -
j_call: TRBJ2-5
v_call: TRBV19
cdr3_aa: ASSIGGQLQETQY